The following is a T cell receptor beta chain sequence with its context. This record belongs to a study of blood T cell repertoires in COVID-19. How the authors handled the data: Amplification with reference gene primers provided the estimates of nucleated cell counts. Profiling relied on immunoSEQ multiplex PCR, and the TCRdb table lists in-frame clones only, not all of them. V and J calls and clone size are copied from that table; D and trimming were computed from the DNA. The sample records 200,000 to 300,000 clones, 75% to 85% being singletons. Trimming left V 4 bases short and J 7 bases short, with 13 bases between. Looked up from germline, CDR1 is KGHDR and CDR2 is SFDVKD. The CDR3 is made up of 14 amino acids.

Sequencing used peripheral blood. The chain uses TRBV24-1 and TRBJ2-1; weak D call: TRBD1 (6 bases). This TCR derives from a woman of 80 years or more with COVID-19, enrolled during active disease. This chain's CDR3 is CATSDRTRGNEQFF. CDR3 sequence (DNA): TGTGCCACCAGTGACCGGACAAGGGGGAATGAGCAGTTCTTC.